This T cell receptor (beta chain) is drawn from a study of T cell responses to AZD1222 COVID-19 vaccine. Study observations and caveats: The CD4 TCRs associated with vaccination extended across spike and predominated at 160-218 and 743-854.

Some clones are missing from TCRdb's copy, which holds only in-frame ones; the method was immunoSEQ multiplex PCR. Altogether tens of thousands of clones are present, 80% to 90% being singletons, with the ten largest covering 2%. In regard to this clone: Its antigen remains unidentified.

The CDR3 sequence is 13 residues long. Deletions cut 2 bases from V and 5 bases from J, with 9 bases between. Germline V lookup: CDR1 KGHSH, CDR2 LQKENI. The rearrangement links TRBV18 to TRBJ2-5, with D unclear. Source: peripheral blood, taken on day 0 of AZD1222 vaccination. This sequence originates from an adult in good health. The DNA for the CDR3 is TGTGCCAGCTCACCAGATATGCGGGAGACCCAGTACTTC. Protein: CASSPDMRETQYF. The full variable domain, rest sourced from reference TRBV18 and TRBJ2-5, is NAGVMQNPRHLVRRRGQEARLRCSPMKGHSHVYWYRQLPEEGLKFMVYLQKENIIDESGMPKERFSAEFPKEGPSILRIQQVVRGDSAAYFCASSPDMRETQYFGPGTRLLVL.